This is a list of T cell receptor beta chains from one sample in a study of radiation and T cells in renal cell carcinoma. Only in-frame clones appear in the TCRdb table, and some are missing; sequencing was by immunoSEQ multiplex PCR. The table lists around 60,000 clones, roughly four fifths of them singletons. The sample in question was blood, obtained from a patient whose treatment included radiotherapy and nephrectomy. The receptors here all came from a man aged 60 to 69 with renal cell carcinoma. The CDR3 runs from the conserved cysteine through the conserved F or W. The order of the fields is J gene, clone size, V gene, D gene, CDR3 DNA, CDR3 protein. D genes are given only for firm matches. Expanded clones get a size class; other rows say once, few or many, or leave the size out.

>TRBJ2-1|-|TRBV27|-
TGTGCCAGCAGTCCCCTAGGGGACCCCGACAATGAGCAGTTCTTC
CASSPLGDPDNEQFF
>TRBJ2-3|-|TRBV10-3|TRBD2
TGTGCCATCAGCGCCGGGACTAGCGGGGGAGACACAGATACGCAGTATTTT
CAISAGTSGGDTDTQYF
>TRBJ2-3|-|TRBV11-2|-
TGTGCCAGCAGCCCTCACCAAGATACGCAGTATTTT
CASSPHQDTQYF
>TRBJ2-3|-|TRBV11-2|-
TGTGCCAGCAGCTTAGCGGCAGATACGCAGTATTTT
CASSLAADTQYF
>TRBJ2-2|few|TRBV2|-
TGTGCCAGCGACCAAGACAGGTGGGACACCGGGGAGCTGTTTTTT
CASDQDRWDTGELFF
>TRBJ2-3|-|TRBV6-1|TRBD1
TGTGCCAGCAGTCAATACAGGGGGCAAGGAGATACGCAGTATTTT
CASSQYRGQGDTQYF
>TRBJ2-3|once|TRBV7-2|-
TGTGCCAGCAGCCCTTGGGACCCTAGCACAGATACGCAGTATTTT
CASSPWDPSTDTQYF
>TRBJ1-5|-|TRBV6-1|-
TGTGCCAGCAGTGAAAAAGGGCACCAGCCCCAGCATTTT
CASSEKGHQPQHF
>TRBJ2-1|-|TRBV7-9|-
TGTGCCAGCAGCTTATTAGGGGGGTCCTTCTCCTACAATGAGCAGTTCTTC
CASSLLGGSFSYNEQFF
>TRBJ1-4|-|TRBV9|-
TGTGCCAGCAGCGTAGGGGGCGGGCAGGCACCAGAAAAACTGTTTTTT
CASSVGGGQAPEKLFF
>TRBJ1-2|-|TRBV7-9|TRBD1
TGTGCCAGCAGCCCAGGACAGGGGGCGCGGGGCTACACCTTC
CASSPGQGARGYTF
>TRBJ1-1|-|TRBV5-1|-
TGCGCCAGCAGCTTGGCCGGACGGGAGAACACTGAAGCTTTCTTT
CASSLAGRENTEAFF
>TRBJ2-4|-|TRBV19|-
TGTGCCAGTAGTACTTCTGACATAGTGTACTTC
CASSTSDIVYF
>TRBJ2-2|-|TRBV5-1|TRBD2
TGCGCCAGCAGCGTAACTAGCGGGAGGTTCACCGGGGAGCTGTTTTTT
CASSVTSGRFTGELFF
>TRBJ2-7|once|TRBV30|-
TGTGCCTGGAGGACAGGAGGGGAGTACGAGCAGTACTTC
CAWRTGGEYEQYF
>TRBJ2-1|-|TRBV9|-
TGTGCCAGCTCCCCGGGGGGCCGGGATGAGCAGTTCTTC
CASSPGGRDEQFF
>TRBJ1-5|-|TRBV6-4|-
TGTGCCAGGGTAAGGTGGTCAGGCTTTGATAGCAATCAGCCCCAGCATTTT
CARVRWSGFDSNQPQHF
>TRBJ2-1|-|TRBV7-2|TRBD2
TGTGCCAGCAGCTTAGCCGGGACTAGCGGTATCAATGAGCAGTTCTTC
CASSLAGTSGINEQFF
>TRBJ2-3|few|TRBV7-8|-
TGTGCCAGCAGCTTAGGGGCCCGGGCAGATACGCAGTATTTT
CASSLGARADTQYF
>TRBJ2-1|-|TRBV11-3|-
TGTGCCAGCAGCCCACCTCAGTTCAGGGGCCCTGCTTACAATGAGCAGTTCTTC
CASSPPQFRGPAYNEQFF
>TRBJ1-1|-|TRBV19|TRBD1
TGTGCCAGTAGTCTTTCCCGGGACAGACACCCCGAAGCTTTCTTT
CASSLSRDRHPEAFF
>TRBJ2-5|-|TRBV4-2|-
TGTGCCAGCAGCCCCGCGAGTGGGCTAGCGGAGACCCAGTACTTC
CASSPASGLAETQYF